This TCR beta chain was identified during a study of blood T cell repertoires in COVID-19. Across the study: Samples of COVID-19 (acute and convalescent) were obtained from the United States, Italy and Spain. T cells, B-cell-depleted T cells, or PBMCs provided the cDNA or gDNA that served as material.

The V and J ends lost 1 base and 4 bases respectively, with 7 bases between them. Germline CDR1 SEHNR, CDR2 FQNEAQ (reference sequence). There are 13 residues in the CDR3. Per the study methods: Reference gene primer amplification in the assay estimated nucleated cell counts. Clones were read by immunoSEQ multiplex PCR, and TCRdb kept only the in-frame ones, dropping some. V, J and clone size are those of that table, while D and trimming were read from the DNA. This table has over 70,000 clones, approximately 78% appearing once. The specimen sequenced was peripheral blood. This sequence joins TRBV7-9 and TRBJ1-1, with D unclear. The sequence derives from a man aged 55 to 70 with acute or convalescent COVID-19. The CDR3 loop is CASSLGVLTEAFF. The CDR3 DNA follows: TGTGCCAGCAGCTTAGGAGTTCTCACTGAAGCTTTCTTT.